The present T cell receptor beta chain was sequenced within a study of tumor-infiltrating lymphocytes in primary liver carcinoma. Whole-study context: In every tissue type, samples returned a similar yield of roughly 3.65 to 7.5 million productive TCRbeta reads.

RNA and DNA were co-extracted from roughly 20-30 mg of unsorted bulk tissue. Per tumor, sampling covered five separate regions. Whichever tumor sample was examined, it had over 75% viable tumor cells. A word on this clonotype: No antigen is known for it.

The CDR3 covers 18 residues. Trimming left V 6 bases short and J 4 bases short, with 28 bases between. CDR1 is LGHNA and CDR2 is YNFKEQ in the germline V gene. A constant-region primer served to make TCR beta cDNA from about 490 ng total RNA. Generation of the TCR beta libraries relied on three nested multiplex PCR rounds using slightly modified ARM-PCR. Amplification in the first two PCR rounds was performed using TRBV1-TRBV30 forward primers and a C-beta reverse primer for 10 cycles each. TCRdb independently ran MiXCR on the multiplex PCR reads; one entry per CDR3 protein. The sample gives around 25,000 distinct CDR3 sequences, 75% to 80% of which show up once; around 45% is in the top ten. Overall study results and limits: Tumor specimens were characterized by a significantly higher top-250-clone fraction than blood (p = 0.039).

The V and J genes are TRBV4-2 and TRBJ2-7; D may be TRBD2 (9 bases). The receptor was derived from a man in his forties with primary liver carcinoma and hepatitis B virus infection. The sample was liver tumor tissue from sampling region 3. The subset denotes: tumor region T3, left-lateral pole. The CDR3, as DNA: TGTGCCAGCAGTGGAAAACCGGGACAGGCGGGAGGGCCATACGAGCAGTACTTC. Its translation: CASSGKPGQAGGPYEQYF.